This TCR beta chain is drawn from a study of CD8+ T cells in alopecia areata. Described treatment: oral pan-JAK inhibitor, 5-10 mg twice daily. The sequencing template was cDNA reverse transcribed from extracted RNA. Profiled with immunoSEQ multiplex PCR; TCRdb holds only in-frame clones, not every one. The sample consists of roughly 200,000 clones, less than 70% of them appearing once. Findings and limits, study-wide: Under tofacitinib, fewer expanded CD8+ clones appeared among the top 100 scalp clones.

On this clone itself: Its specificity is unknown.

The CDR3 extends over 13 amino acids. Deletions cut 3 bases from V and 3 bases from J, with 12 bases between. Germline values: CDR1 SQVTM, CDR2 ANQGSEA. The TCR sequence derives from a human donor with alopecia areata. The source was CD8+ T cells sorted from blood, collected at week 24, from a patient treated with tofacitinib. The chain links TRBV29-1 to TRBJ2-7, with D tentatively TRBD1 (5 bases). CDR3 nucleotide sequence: TGCAGCGTTGAGGATGCAGGGAACTACGAGCAGTACTTC. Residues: CSVEDAGNYEQYF.